The 7 T cell receptor beta chains below all came from one sample that was sequenced in a study of blood T cell repertoires in COVID-19. Sequencing used immunoSEQ multiplex PCR; TCRdb keeps in-frame clones, though not all of them. Of 150,000 to 200,000 clones in the sample, around four fifths were seen once. Sequenced sample: peripheral blood. The receptors derive from a man between 65 and 85 years old with active or convalescent COVID-19.

This clone was observed once. The chain combines TRBV3-1 (or the pseudogene TRBV3-2) with TRBJ1-1, with D possibly matching TRBD1 (5 bases). The length of the CDR3 is 14 residues. Germline CDR1 LGHDT, CDR2 YNNKEL (reference sequence). Trimming left V 4 bases short and J 5 bases short, with 14 bases between. CDR3 coding DNA: TGTGCCAGCAGCCCACCCGGGAGGGGTACTGAAGCTTTCTTT. Its translation is CASSPPGRGTEAFF.

The chain has TRBV19 and TRBJ1-2; D is unresolved. CDR1 is LNHDA and CDR2 is SQIVND in the germline V gene (reference sequence). This CDR3 has 11 amino acids. V lost 7 bases and J 8 bases, leaving 11 bases between the germline ends. CDR3: CASNGSGGYTF. The CDR3 DNA reads as TGTGCCAGTAATGGCTCGGGGGGCTACACCTTC. Filled out from reference TRBV19 and TRBJ1-2, the complete variable domain reads DGGITQSPKYLFRKEGQNVTLSCEQNLNHDAMYWYRQDPGQGLRLIYYSQIVNDFQKGDIAEGYSVSREKKESFPLTVTSAQKNPTAFYLCASNGSGGYTFGSGTRLTVV.

The chain carries TRBV5-1 and TRBJ2-7, with D perhaps TRBD1 (6 bases). The CDR3 extends over 13 amino acids. CDR1 and CDR2 from the germline V gene are SGHRS and YFSETQ. The germline V and J ends were trimmed by 4 bases and 2 bases, with 10 bases remaining between them. Here the CDR3 DNA reads TGCGCCAGCAGCCAAGGACAGACCTACGAGCAGTACTTC. It translates to CASSQGQTYEQYF.

The chain is built from TRBV2 and TRBJ1-1, with 7 bases fitting TRBD1. The germline V gene has CDR1 SNHLY and CDR2 FYNNEI. CDR3 length: 13 residues. CDR3 sequence: CASQGQLNTEAFF. The DNA of the CDR3 is TGTGCTTCCCAGGGACAGTTGAACACTGAAGCTTTCTTT.

The rearrangement links TRBV6-5 to TRBJ1-4; 7 bases agree with TRBD1. Per the germline V gene, CDR1 is MNHEY and CDR2 is SVGAGI. This CDR3 comprises 14 residues. Trimming took 6 bases from V and 7 from J; bases not matched to a gene: 8. Here the CDR3 DNA reads TGTGCCAGCAGGAAACAGGGGTCGGTTGAAAAACTGTTTTTT. Translated, it gives CASRKQGSVEKLFF.

This clone appeared a few times. The chain recombines TRBV6-2 or TRBV6-3 with TRBJ2-7; 7 bases are a match to TRBD2. CDR1 MNHEY and CDR2 SVGEGT come from the germline V gene. The CDR3 has 13 residues. V lost 6 bases and J lost 3; bases outside the gene matches: 5. CDR3 coding DNA: TGTGCCAGCAGCAGCGGGATCGACTACGAGCAGTACTTC. Amino acids: CASSSGIDYEQYF.

This clone showed up just once. The chain recombines TRBV12-3 or TRBV12-4 with TRBJ2-1, with 8 bases lining up with TRBD2. CDR3 length equals 12 residues. V gave up 4 bases and J gave up 14 bases; unmatched junction bases: 7. CDR3 nucleotide sequence: TGTGCCAGCAGTTCCGGACTAGCATGGGAGTTCTTC. This codes for CASSSGLAWEFF.